A single sample gave rise to the 6 T cell receptor beta chains below, sequenced in a study of blood T cell repertoires in COVID-19. Generated by immunoSEQ multiplex PCR, the TCRdb table keeps only in-frame clones and is missing some. The sample includes more than 200,000 clones, 65% to 80% of them seen just once. The sequenced material came from peripheral blood. These receptors came from a middle-aged woman with active or convalescent COVID-19.

The chain uses TRBV6-5 and TRBJ2-5; tentatively, D is TRBD2 (6 bases). The V gene's germline CDR1 is MNHEY and CDR2 SVGAGI. The CDR3 covers 14 residues. V was pared by 2 bases and J by 5 bases, with 12 bases between. The CDR3 sequence: CASSYTPRGETQYF. CDR3 sequence (DNA): TGTGCCAGCAGTTACACCCCCCGGGGGGAGACCCAGTACTTC.

The V and J genes are TRBV25-1 and TRBJ2-1; no firm D call. The V and J ends lost 5 bases and 6 bases respectively, with 8 bases between them. Germline V gene lookup returns CDR1 MGHDK and CDR2 SYGVNS. The CDR3 loop spans 12 amino acids. CDR3 loop: CASSNIGNEQFF. CDR3 in DNA: TGTGCCAGCAGTAACATTGGCAATGAGCAGTTCTTC.

The CDR3 protein is CASSPSVGGAYEQYF. The CDR3 DNA reads TGTGCCAGCAGTCCATCGGTAGGGGGGGCCTACGAGCAGTACTTC. The chain joins TRBV27 to TRBJ2-7, with a weak D call TRBD2 (7 bases). Between the trimmed V and J ends, which lost 5 bases and 2 bases, there was a span of 16 bases. Germline CDR1 reads MNHEY; CDR2 reads SMNVEV (reference sequence). This CDR3 has 15 amino acids.

V and J are TRBV6-1 and TRBJ1-2, with D perhaps matching TRBD1 (5 bases). This CDR3 region has 15 residues. Trimming took 7 bases from V and 4 from J, leaving 19 bases between them. The germline V gene has CDR1 MNHNS and CDR2 SASEGT. DNA of the CDR3: TGTGCCAGCACCCCCCGTCCAGGGTACGCCTATGGCTACACCTTC. Encoded protein: CASTPRPGYAYGYTF.

For the CDR3, the DNA is TGTGCCAGCAGCTTGGACAGGGACAACTATGGCTACACCTTC. Translating it yields CASSLDRDNYGYTF. The rearrangement uses TRBV7-2 and TRBJ1-2, with 8 bases identical to TRBD1. This CDR3 is 14 amino acids long. V was pared by 3 bases and J by 2 bases, with 2 bases of the junction left unmatched. Per the germline V gene, CDR1 is SGHTA and CDR2 is FQGNSA. Filled out from reference TRBV7-2 and TRBJ1-2, the complete variable domain reads GAGVSQSPSNKVTEKGKDVELRCDPISGHTALYWYRQSLGQGLEFLIYFQGNSAPDKSGLPSDRFSAERTGGSVSTLTIQRTQQEDSAVYLCASSLDRDNYGYTFGSGTRLTVV.

In its sample, this clone was seen once. The chain recombines TRBV18 with TRBJ2-7; 7 bases align to TRBD1. The trim removed 2 bases at V and 0 bases at J, leaving 7 bases unmatched. This CDR3 comprises 16 residues. Germline V CDR1 and CDR2: KGHSH, LQKENI. CDR3: CASSPIGDRDSYEQYF. CDR3 coding DNA: TGTGCCAGCTCACCAATCGGTGACAGGGACTCCTACGAGCAGTACTTC.